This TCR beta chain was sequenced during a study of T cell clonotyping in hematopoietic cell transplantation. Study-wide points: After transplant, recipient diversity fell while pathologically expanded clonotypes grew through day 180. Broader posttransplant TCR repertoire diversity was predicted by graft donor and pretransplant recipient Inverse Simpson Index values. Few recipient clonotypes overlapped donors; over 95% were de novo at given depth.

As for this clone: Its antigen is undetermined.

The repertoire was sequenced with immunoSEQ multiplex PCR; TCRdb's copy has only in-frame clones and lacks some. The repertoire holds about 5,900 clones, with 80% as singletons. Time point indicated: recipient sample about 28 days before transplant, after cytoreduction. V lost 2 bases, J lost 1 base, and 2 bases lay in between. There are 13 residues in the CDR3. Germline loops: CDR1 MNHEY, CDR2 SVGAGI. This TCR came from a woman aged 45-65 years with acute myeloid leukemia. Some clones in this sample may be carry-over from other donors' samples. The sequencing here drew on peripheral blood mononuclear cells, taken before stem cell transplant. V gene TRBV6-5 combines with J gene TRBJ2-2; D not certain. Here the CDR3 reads CASSYVNTGELFF. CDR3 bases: TGTGCCAGCAGTTACGTGAACACCGGGGAGCTGTTTTTT.